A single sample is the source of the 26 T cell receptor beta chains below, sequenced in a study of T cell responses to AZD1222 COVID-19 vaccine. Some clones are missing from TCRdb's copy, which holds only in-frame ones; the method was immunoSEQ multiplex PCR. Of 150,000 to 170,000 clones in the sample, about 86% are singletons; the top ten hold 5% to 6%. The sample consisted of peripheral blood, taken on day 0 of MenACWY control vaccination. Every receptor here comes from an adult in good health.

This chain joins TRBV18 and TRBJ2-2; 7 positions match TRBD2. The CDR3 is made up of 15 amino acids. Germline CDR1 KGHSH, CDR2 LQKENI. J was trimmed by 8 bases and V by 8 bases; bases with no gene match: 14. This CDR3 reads CASATAGSRVGELFF. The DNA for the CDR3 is TGTGCCAGCGCAACAGCGGGATCGAGGGTAGGGGAGCTGTTTTTT.

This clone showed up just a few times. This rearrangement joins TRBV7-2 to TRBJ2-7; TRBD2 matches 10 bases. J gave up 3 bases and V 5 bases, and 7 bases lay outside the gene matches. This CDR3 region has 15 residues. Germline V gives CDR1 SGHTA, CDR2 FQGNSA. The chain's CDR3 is CASSPSGSEFYEQYF. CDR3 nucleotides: TGTGCCAGCAGCCCTAGCGGGAGTGAATTCTACGAGCAGTACTTC. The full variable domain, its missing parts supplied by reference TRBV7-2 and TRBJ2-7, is GAGVSQSPSNKVTEKGKDVELRCDPISGHTALYWYRQSLGQGLEFLIYFQGNSAPDKSGLPSDRFSAERTGGSVSTLTIQRTQQEDSAVYLCASSPSGSEFYEQYFGPGTRLTVT.

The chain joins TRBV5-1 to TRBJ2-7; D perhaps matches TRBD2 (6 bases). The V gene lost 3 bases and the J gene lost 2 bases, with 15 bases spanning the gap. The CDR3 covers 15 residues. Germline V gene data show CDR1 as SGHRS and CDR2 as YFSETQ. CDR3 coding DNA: TGCGCCAGCAGCTCCCCGGGACTGAAAGCCTACGAGCAGTACTTC. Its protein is CASSSPGLKAYEQYF.

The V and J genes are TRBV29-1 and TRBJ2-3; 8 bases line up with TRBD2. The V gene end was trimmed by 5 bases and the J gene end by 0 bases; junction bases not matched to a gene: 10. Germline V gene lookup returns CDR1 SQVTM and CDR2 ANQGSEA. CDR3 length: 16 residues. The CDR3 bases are TGCAGCGTTCCGAACCGAACGGGGGGGAGCACAGATACGCAGTATTTT. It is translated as CSVPNRTGGSTDTQYF.

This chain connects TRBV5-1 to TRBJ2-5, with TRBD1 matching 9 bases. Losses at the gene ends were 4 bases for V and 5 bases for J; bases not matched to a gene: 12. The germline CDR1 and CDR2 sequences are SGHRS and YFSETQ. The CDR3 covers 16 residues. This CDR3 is CASSLNIQGAGETQYF. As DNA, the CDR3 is TGCGCCAGCAGCCTTAATATACAGGGGGCAGGGGAGACCCAGTACTTC.

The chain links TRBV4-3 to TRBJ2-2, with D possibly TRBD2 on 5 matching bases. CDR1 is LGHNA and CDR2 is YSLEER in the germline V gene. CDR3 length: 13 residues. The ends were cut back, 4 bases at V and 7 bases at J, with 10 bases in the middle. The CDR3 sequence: CASSPRAGGELFF. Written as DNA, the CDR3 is TGCGCCAGCAGCCCACGGGCGGGCGGGGAGCTGTTTTTT.

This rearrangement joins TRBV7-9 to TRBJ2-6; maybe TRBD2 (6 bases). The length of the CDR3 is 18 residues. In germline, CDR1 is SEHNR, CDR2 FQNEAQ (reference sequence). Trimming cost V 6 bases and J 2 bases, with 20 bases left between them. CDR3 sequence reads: CASSSSTSRLAGANVLTF. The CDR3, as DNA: TGTGCCAGCAGTTCCAGTACTAGCCGCCTCGCTGGGGCCAACGTCCTGACTTTC.

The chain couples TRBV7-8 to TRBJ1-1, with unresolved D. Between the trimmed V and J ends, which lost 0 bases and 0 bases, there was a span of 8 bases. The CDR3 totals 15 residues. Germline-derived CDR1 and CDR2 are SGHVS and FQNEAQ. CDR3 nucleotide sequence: TGTGCCAGCAGCTTAGCGCAGTGGATGAACACTGAAGCTTTCTTT. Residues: CASSLAQWMNTEAFF.

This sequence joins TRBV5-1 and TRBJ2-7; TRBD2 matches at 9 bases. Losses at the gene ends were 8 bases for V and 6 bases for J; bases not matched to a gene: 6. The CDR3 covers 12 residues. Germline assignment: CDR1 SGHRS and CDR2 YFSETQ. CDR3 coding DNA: TGCGCCAGTAGGCGGGAGGGCGGCGAGCAGTACGTC. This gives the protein CASRREGGEQYV.

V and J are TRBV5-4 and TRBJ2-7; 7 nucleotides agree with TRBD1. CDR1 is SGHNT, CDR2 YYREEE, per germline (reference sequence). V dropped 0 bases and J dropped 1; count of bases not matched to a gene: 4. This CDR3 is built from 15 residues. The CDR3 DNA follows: TGTGCCAGCAGCTTGGGGGGACAGTCTTCCTACGAGCAGTACTTC. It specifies CASSLGGQSSYEQYF.

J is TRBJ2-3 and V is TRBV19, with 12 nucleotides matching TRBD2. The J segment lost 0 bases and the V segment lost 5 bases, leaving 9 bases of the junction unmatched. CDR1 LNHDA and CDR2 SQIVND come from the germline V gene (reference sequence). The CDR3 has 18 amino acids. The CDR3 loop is CASSGRLAGVSSTDTQYF. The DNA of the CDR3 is TGTGCCAGTAGTGGACGACTAGCGGGAGTGTCTAGCACAGATACGCAGTATTTT.

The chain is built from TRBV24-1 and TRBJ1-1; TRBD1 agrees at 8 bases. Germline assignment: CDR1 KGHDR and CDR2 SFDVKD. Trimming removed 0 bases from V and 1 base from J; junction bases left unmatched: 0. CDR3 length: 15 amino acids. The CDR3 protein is CATSDLQGANTEAFF. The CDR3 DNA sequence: TGTGCCACCAGTGATTTGCAGGGGGCGAACACTGAAGCTTTCTTT.

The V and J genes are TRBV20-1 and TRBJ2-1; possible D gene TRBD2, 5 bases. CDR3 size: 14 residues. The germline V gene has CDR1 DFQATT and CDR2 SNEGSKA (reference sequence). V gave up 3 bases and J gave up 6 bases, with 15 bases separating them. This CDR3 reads CSASLLVGSNEQFF. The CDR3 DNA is TGCAGTGCTAGTTTGCTAGTTGGGAGCAATGAGCAGTTCTTC.

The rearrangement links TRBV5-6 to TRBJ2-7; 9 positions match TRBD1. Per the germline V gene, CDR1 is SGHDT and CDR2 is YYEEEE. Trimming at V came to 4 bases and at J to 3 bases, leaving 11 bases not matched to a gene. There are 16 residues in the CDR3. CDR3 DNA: TGTGCCAGCAGCCTGGGACAGGGCGTACTTTTCTACGAGCAGTACTTC. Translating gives CASSLGQGVLFYEQYF.

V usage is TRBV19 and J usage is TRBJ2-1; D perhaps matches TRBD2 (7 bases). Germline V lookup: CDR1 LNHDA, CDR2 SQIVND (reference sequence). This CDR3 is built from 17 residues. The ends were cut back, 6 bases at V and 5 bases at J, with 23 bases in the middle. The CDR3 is CASSRDSRGARNNEQFF. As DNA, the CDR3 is TGTGCCAGTAGCCGGGACTCCCGGGGGGCCAGGAACAATGAGCAGTTCTTC.

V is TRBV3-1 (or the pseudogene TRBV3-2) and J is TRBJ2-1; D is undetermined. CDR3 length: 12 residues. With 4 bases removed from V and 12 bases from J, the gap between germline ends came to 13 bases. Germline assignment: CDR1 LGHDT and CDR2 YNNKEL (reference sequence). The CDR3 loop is CASSRGSERQFF. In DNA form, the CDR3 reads TGTGCCAGCAGCCGAGGATCGGAGCGGCAGTTCTTC.

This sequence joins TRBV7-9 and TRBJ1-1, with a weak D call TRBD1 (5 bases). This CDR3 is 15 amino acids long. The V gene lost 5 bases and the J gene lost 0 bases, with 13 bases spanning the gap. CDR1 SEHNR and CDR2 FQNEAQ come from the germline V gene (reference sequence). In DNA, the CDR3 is TGTGCCAGCAGCCTCCCCGGGGGGGTGAACACTGAAGCTTTCTTT. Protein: CASSLPGGVNTEAFF. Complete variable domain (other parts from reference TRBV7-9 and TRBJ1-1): DTGVSQNPRHKITKRGQNVTFRCDPISEHNRLYWYRQTLGQGPEFLTYFQNEAQLEKSRLLSDRFSAERPKGSFSTLEIQRTEQGDSAMYLCASSLPGGVNTEAFFGQGTRLTVV.

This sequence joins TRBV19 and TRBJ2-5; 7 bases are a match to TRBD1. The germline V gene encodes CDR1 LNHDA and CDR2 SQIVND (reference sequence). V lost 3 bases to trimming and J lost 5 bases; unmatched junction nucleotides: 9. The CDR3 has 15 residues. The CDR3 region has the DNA TGTGCCAGTAGTATGAGGGCAGGGGGAGAGGAGACCCAGTACTTC. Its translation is CASSMRAGGEETQYF.

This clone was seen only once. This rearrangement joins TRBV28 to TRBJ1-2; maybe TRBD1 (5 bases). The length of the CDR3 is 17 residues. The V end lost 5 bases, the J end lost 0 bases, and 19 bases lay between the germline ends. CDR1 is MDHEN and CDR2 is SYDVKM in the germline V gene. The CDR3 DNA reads TGTGCCAGCAGTCACCGCCCCTCCAGGGTTGCTAACTATGGCTACACCTTC. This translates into CASSHRPSRVANYGYTF.

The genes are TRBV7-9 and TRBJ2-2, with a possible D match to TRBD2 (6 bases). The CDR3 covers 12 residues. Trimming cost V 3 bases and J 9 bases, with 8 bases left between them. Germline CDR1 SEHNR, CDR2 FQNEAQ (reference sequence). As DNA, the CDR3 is TGTGCCAGCAGCTTGGAGGGTTGGGAGCTGTTTTTT. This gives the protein CASSLEGWELFF. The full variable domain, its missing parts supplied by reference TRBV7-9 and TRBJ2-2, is DTGVSQNPRHKITKRGQNVTFRCDPISEHNRLYWYRQTLGQGPEFLTYFQNEAQLEKSRLLSDRFSAERPKGSFSTLEIQRTEQGDSAMYLCASSLEGWELFFGEGSRLTVL.

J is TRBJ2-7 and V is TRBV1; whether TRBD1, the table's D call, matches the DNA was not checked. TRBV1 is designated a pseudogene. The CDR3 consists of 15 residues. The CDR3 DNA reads TGCACCAGCAGCCAAGAATGGACAGCCCCCTACGAGCAGTACGTC. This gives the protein CTSSQEWTAPYEQYV.

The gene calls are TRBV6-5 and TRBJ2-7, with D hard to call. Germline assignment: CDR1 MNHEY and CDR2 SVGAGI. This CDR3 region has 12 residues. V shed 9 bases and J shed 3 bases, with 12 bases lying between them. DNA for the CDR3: TGTGCCAGTTCTCTCTGGGACTACGAGCAGTACTTC. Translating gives CASSLWDYEQYF.

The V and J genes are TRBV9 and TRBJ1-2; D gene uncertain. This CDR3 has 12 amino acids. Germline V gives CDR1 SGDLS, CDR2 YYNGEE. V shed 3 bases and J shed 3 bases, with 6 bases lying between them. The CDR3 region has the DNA TGTGCCAGCAGCGCCGTCGACTATGGCTACACCTTC. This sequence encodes CASSAVDYGYTF.

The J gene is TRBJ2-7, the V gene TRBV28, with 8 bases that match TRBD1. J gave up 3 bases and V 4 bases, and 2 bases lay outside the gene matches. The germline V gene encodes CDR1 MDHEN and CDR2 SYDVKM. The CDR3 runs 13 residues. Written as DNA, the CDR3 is TGTGCCAGCAGTTCTGGACAGGGCTACGAGCAGTACGTC. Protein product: CASSSGQGYEQYV.

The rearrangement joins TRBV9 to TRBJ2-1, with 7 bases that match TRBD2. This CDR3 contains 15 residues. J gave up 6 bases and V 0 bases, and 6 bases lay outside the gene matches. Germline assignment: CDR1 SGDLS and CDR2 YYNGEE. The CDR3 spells CASSVGTSLSNEQFF. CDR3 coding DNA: TGTGCCAGCAGCGTAGGGACTAGTCTCAGCAATGAGCAGTTCTTC.

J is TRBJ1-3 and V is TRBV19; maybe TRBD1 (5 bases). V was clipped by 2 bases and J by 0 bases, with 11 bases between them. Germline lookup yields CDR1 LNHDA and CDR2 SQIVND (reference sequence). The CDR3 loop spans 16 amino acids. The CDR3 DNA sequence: TGTGCCAGTAGTATAAACGGGGGTCTCTCTGGAAACACCATATATTTT. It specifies CASSINGGLSGNTIYF.